This T cell receptor (beta chain) was documented in a study of cytomegalovirus exposure and HLA in healthy donors. As for the study in general: Some 85 million unique TCRs, all from HLA-typed donors, were included in an early release of the data.

Study-wide results and limits: In an earlier analysis, in roughly 600 donors, most V segments appeared productive either ~90% or ~30% of the time.

As concerns this clone: The target antigen is unknown.

13 Jbeta primers and 60 Vbeta primers were used for the PCR. The repertoire was sequenced with immunoSEQ multiplex PCR; TCRdb's copy has only in-frame clones and lacks some. The data hold hundreds of thousands of clones, with about 80% observed a single time. The germline V and J ends were trimmed by 2 bases and 5 bases, with 18 bases remaining between them. Germline V CDR1 and CDR2: MNHNS, SASEGT. The CDR3 is 16 amino acids. This sequence joins TRBV6-1 and TRBJ2-5, with D possibly being TRBD1 (5 bases). The receptor comes from a man aged 18 to 35 in good health and CMV-seronegative. The sample taken for sequencing was PBMCs. The CDR3 loop reads CASSELWTTPRETQYF. The CDR3 DNA sequence: TGTGCCAGCAGTGAATTATGGACAACGCCGCGTGAGACCCAGTACTTC.